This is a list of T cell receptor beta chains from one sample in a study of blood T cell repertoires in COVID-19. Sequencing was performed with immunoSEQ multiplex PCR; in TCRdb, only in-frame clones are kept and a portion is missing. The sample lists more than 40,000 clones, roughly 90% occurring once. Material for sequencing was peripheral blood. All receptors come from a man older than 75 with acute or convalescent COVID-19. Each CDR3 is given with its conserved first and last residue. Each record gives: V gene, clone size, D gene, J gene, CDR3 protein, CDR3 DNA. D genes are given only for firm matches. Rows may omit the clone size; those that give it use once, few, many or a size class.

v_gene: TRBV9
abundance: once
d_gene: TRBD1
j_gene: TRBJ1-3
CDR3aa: CASSIGQGAFGNTIYF
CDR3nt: TGTGCCAGCAGTATAGGACAGGGGGCCTTTGGAAACACCATATATTTT

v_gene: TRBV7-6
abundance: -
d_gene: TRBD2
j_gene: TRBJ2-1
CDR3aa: CASSVSGDSYNEQFF
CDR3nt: TGTGCCAGCAGCGTTAGCGGGGACTCCTACAATGAGCAGTTCTTC

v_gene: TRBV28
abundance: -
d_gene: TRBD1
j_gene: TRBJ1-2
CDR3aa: CASSLQGAFGYTF
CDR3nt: TGTGCCAGCAGTTTACAGGGGGCCTTTGGCTACACCTTC

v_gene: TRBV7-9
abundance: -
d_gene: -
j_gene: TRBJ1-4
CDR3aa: CASSLGTANEKLFF
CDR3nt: TGTGCCAGCAGCTTAGGCACAGCTAATGAAAAACTGTTTTTT

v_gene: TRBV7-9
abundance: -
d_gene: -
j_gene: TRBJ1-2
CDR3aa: CASSLDGRGYTF
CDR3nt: TGTGCCAGCAGCTTGGACGGGAGGGGCTACACCTTC

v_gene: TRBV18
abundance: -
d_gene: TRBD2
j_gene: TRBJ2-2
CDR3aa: CASSEFTSGTGELFF
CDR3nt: TGTGCCAGCTCAGAGTTCACTAGCGGCACCGGGGAGCTGTTTTTT

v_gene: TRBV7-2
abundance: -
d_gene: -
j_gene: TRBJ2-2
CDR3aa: CASSLQATGELFF
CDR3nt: TGTGCCAGCAGCTTACAGGCCACCGGGGAGCTGTTTTTT

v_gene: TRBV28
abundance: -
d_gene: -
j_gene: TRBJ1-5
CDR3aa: CASSWTASNQPQHF
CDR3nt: TGTGCCAGCAGTTGGACAGCTAGCAATCAGCCCCAGCATTTT

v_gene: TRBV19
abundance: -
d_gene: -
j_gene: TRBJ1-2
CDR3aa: CATGWGENGYTF
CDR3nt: TGTGCCACCGGCTGGGGAGAGAATGGCTACACCTTC

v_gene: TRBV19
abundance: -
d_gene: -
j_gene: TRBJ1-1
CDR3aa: CASSIVGLNTEAFF
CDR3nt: TGTGCCAGTAGTATAGTGGGCCTGAACACTGAAGCTTTCTTT

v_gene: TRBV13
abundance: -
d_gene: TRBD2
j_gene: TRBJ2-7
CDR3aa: CASSQISGALFGGYEQYF
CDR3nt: TGTGCCAGCAGTCAAATAAGCGGGGCTCTCTTTGGGGGCTACGAGCAGTACTTC

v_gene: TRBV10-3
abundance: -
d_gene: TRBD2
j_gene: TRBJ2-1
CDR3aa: CAISVGGGNEQFF
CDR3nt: TGTGCCATCAGTGTGGGCGGGGGGAATGAGCAGTTCTTC

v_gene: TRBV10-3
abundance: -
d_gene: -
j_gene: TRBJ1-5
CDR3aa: CAITRTGGQPQHF
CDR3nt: TGTGCCATCACCCGAACGGGGGGCCAGCCCCAGCATTTT

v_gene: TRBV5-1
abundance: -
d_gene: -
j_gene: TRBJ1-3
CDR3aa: CASSSAGGRGGNTIYF
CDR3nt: TGCGCCAGCAGCTCGGCGGGGGGCCGCGGGGGAAACACCATATATTTT

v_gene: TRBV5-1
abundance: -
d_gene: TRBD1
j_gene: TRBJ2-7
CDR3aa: CASSLTGTGNYEQYF
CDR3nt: TGCGCCAGCAGCCTGACCGGGACAGGGAACTACGAGCAGTACTTC

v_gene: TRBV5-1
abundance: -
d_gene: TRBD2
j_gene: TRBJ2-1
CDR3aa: CASSLVAGEYNEQFF
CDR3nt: TGCGCCAGCAGCTTGGTTGCGGGGGAATACAATGAGCAGTTCTTC

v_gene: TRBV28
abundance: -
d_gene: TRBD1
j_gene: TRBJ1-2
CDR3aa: CASTVTGHYGYTF
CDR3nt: TGTGCCAGCACGGTGACAGGGCACTATGGCTACACCTTC

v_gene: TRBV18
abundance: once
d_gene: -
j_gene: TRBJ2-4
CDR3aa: CASSPGIGDIQYF
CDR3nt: TGTGCCAGCTCACCTGGGATCGGGGACATTCAGTACTTC

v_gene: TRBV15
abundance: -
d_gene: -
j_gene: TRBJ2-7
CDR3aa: CATSREDSYEQYF
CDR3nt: TGTGCCACCAGCAGAGAGGACAGCTACGAGCAGTACTTC

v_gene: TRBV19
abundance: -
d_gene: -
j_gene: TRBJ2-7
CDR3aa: CASSSGPSVIRSYEQYF
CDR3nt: TGTGCCAGTTCTTCTGGGCCTTCGGTAATACGCTCCTACGAGCAGTACTTC

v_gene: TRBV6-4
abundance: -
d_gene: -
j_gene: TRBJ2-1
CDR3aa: CASSDEAGYNEQFF
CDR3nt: TGTGCCAGCAGTGACGAGGCGGGTTACAATGAGCAGTTCTTC

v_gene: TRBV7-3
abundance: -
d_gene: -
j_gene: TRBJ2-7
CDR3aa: CASSLTRAYEQYF
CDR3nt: TGTGCCAGCAGCTTAACGCGGGCTTACGAGCAGTACTTC

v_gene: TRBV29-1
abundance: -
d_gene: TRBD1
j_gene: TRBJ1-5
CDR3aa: CSATTGVGNQPQHF
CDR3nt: TGCAGCGCCACGACAGGGGTTGGCAATCAGCCCCAGCATTTT

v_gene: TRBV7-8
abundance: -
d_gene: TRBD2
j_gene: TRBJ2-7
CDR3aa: CASSLMGGSSYEQYF
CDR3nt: TGTGCCAGCAGCTTAATGGGAGGGTCCTCCTACGAGCAGTACTTC

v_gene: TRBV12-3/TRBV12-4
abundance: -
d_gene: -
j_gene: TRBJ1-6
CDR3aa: CASRDGYNSPLHF
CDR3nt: TGTGCCAGCAGAGACGGGTATAATTCACCCCTCCACTTT

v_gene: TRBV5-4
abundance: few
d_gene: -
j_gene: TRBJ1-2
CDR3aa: CASSLEQGIYGYTF
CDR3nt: TGTGCCAGCAGCTTGGAGCAGGGAATCTATGGCTACACCTTC

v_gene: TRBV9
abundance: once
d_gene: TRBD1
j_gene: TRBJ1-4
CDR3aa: CASSRQGSNEKLFF
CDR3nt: TGTGCCAGCAGCCGACAGGGCTCTAATGAAAAACTGTTTTTT

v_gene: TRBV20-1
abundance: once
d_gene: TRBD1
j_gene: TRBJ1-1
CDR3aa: CSASLAGGTNTEAFF
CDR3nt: TGCAGTGCTAGTCTGGCAGGGGGCACGAACACTGAAGCTTTCTTT

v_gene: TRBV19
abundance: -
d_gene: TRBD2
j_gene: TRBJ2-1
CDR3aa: CASSQIAGSNNEQFF
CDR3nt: TGTGCCAGTAGTCAAATAGCGGGGAGTAACAATGAGCAGTTCTTC

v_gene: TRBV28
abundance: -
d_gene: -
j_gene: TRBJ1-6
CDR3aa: CASSPRPGGNSPLHF
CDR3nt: TGTGCCAGCAGTCCCAGACCCGGGGGAAATTCACCCCTCCACTTT

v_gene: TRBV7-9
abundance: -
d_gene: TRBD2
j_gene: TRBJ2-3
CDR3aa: CASSLQPGLAGDTDTQYF
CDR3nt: TGTGCCAGCAGCTTACAACCGGGACTAGCGGGGGACACAGATACGCAGTATTTT

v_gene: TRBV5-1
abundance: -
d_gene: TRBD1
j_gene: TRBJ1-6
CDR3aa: CASSWGPDRGNSPLHF
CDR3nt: TGCGCCAGCAGCTGGGGGCCGGACAGGGGGAATTCACCCCTCCACTTT

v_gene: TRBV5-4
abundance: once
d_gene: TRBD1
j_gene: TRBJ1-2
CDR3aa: CASSAPQGARGYTF
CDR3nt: TGTGCCAGCAGCGCCCCTCAGGGGGCGCGGGGCTACACCTTC

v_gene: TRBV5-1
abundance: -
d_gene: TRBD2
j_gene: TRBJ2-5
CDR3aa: CASSQTSAQETQYF
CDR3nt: TGCGCCAGCAGCCAAACTAGCGCACAAGAGACCCAGTACTTC

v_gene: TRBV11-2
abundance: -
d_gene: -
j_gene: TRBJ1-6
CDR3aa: CASSFGVPNSPLHF
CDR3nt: TGTGCCAGCAGCTTCGGGGTTCCTAATTCACCCCTCCACTTT

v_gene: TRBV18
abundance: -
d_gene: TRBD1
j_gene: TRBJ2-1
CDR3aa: CASSRTGERNEQFF
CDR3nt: TGTGCCAGCTCACGGACAGGGGAAAGGAATGAGCAGTTCTTC

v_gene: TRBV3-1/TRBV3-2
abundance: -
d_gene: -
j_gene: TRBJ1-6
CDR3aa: CASSQEQALNSPLHF
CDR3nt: TGTGCCAGCAGCCAAGAACAGGCCCTTAATTCACCCCTCCACTTT

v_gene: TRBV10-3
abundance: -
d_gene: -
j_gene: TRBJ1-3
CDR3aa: CAIRAGDSGNTIYF
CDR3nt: TGTGCCATCAGGGCAGGGGACTCTGGAAACACCATATATTTT

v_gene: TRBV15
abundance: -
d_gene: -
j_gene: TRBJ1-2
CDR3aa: CATSRDGTYGYTF
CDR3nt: TGTGCCACCAGCAGAGATGGGACTTATGGCTACACCTTC

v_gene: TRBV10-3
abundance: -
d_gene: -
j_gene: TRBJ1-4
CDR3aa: CAISRDPNEKLFF
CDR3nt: TGTGCCATCAGCCGGGATCCTAATGAAAAACTGTTTTTT

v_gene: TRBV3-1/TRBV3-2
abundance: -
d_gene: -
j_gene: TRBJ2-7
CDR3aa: CASSQDGDRNDEQYF
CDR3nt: TGTGCCAGCAGCCAAGATGGTGACAGAAACGACGAGCAGTACTTC

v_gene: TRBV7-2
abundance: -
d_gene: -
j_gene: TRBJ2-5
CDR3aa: CASSLVPRGLQETQYF
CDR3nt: TGTGCCAGCAGCTTAGTCCCCCGGGGATTACAGGAGACCCAGTACTTC

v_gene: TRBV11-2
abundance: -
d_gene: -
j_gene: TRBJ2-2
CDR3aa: CASSLRDTGELFF
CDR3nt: TGTGCCAGCAGCTTAAGAGACACCGGGGAGCTGTTTTTT

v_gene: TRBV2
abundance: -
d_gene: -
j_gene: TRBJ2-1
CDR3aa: CASSIVNEQFF
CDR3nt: TGTGCCAGCAGTATAGTTAATGAGCAGTTCTTC

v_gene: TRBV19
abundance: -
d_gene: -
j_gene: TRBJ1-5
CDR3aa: CASSISLDQPQHF
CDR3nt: TGTGCCAGTAGTATATCGTTAGATCAGCCCCAGCATTTT

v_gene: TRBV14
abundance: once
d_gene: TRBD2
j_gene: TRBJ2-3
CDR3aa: CASSQEESRGLAGGPVDTQYF
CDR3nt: TGTGCCAGCAGCCAAGAAGAGTCCCGAGGACTAGCGGGCGGGCCGGTAGATACGCAGTATTTT

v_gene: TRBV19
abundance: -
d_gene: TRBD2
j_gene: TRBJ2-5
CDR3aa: CATSRGLLQETQYF
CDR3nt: TGTGCCACCAGTAGGGGACTACTCCAAGAGACCCAGTACTTC

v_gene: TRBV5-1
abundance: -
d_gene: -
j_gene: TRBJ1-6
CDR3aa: CASTLSGGGSPLHF
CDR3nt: TGCGCCAGCACTTTGAGCGGGGGAGGTTCACCCCTCCACTTT

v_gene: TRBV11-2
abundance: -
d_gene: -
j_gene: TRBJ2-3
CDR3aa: CASSLGQGSFTDTQYF
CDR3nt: TGTGCCAGCAGCTTAGGGCAGGGGTCGTTCACAGATACGCAGTATTTT

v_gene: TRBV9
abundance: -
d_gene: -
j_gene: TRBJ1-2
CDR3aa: CASSVGQANYGYTF
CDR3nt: TGTGCCAGCAGCGTAGGGCAAGCTAACTATGGCTACACCTTC

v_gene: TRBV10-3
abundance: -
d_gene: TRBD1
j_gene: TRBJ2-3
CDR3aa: CAIRGGQGSTDTQYF
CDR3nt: TGTGCCATCAGAGGGGGACAGGGCAGCACAGATACGCAGTATTTT

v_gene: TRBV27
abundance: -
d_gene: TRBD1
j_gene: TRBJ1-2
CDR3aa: CASSPGTGEAGYTF
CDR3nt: TGTGCCAGCAGTCCAGGGACAGGGGAAGCTGGCTACACCTTC

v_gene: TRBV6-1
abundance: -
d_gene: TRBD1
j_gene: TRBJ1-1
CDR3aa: CASSATWTGTNTEAFF
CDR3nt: TGTGCCAGCAGTGCCACTTGGACAGGGACGAACACTGAAGCTTTCTTT

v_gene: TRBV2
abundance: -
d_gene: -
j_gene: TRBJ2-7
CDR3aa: CASSETVTPYEQYF
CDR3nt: TGTGCCAGCAGTGAAACTGTTACCCCGTACGAGCAGTACTTC

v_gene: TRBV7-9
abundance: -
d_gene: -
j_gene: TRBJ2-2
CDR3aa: CASSPSQGYTGELFF
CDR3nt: TGTGCCAGCAGCCCGAGCCAGGGGTATACCGGGGAGCTGTTTTTT

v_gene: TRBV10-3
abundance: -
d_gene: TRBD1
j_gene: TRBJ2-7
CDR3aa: CATTRQGSSYEQYF
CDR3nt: TGTGCCACCACAAGACAGGGAAGCTCCTACGAGCAGTACTTC

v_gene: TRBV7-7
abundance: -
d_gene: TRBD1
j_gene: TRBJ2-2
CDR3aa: CASSLSGQGELFF
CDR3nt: TGTGCCAGCAGCTTATCGGGACAGGGGGAGCTGTTTTTT

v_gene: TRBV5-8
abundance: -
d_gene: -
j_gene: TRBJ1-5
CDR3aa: CASSLGGRPPQHF
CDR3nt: TGTGCCAGCAGCTTGGGAGGTCGTCCGCCCCAGCATTTT

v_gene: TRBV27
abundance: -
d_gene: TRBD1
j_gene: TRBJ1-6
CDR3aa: CASSLSGTGGSPLHF
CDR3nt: TGTGCCAGCAGTTTATCCGGGACAGGGGGCTCACCCCTCCACTTT